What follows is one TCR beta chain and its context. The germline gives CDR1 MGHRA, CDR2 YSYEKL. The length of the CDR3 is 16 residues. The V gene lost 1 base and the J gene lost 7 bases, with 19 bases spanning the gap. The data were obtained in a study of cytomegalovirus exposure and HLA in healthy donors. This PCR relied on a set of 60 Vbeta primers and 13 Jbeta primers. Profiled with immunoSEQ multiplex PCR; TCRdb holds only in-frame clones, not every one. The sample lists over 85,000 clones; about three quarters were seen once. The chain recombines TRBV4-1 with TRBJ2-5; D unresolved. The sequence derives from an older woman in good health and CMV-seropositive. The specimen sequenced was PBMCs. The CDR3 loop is CASSQGGPERFGTQYF. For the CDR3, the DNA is TGCGCCAGCAGCCAAGGCGGTCCCGAACGTTTTGGGACCCAGTACTTC.